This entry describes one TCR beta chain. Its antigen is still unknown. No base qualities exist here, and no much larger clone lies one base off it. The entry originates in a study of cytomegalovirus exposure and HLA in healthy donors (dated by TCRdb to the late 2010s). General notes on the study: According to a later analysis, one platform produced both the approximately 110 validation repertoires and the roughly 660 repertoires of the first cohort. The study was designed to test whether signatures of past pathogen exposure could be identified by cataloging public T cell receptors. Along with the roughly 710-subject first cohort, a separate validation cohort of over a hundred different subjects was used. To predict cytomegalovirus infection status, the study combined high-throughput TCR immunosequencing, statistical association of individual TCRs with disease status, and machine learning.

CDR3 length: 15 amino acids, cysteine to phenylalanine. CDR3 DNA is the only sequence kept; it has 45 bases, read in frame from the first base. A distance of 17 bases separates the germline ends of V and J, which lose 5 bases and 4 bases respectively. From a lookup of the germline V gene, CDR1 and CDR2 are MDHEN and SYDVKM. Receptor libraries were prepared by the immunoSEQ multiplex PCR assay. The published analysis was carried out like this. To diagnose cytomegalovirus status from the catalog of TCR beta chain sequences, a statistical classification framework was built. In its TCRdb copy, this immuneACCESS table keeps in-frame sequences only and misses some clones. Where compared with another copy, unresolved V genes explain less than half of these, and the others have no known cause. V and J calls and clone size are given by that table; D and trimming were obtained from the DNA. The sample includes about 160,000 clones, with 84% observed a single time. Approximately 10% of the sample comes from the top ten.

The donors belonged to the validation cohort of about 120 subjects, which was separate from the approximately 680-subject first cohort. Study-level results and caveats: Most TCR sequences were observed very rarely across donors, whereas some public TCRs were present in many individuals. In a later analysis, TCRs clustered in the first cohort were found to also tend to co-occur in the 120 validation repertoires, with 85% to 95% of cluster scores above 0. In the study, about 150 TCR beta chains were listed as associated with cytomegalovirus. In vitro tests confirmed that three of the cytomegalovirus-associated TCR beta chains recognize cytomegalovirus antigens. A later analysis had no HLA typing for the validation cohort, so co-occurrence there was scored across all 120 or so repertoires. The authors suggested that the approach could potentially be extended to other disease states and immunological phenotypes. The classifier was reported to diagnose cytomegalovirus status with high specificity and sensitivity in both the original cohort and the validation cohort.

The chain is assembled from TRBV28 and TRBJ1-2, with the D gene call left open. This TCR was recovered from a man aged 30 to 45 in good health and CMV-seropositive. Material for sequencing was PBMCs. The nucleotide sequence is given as TGTGCCAGCAGTATTCCGAGGCGAGAGACCTATGGCTACACCTTC. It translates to CASSIPRRETYGYTF.